This entry lists 29 T cell receptor beta chains sequenced from one sample in a study of neoadjuvant anti-PD-1 for oral cavity cancer. Measured with immunoSEQ multiplex PCR; TCRdb has only the in-frame clones, and not every one. The repertoire holds more than 5,500 clones, with 45% to 50% as singletons. Sequenced here: tumor tissue, sampled before nivolumab (anti-PD-1) treatment. The receptors stem from a person between 40 and 79 years old with oral cavity squamous cell carcinoma.

The V gene is TRBV4-3, the J gene TRBJ2-2; D gene ambiguous. Germline loops: CDR1 LGHNA, CDR2 YSLEER. V was pared by 1 base and J by 7 bases, with 4 bases between. The CDR3 sequence is 12 residues long. This CDR3 is CASSQAGGELFF. In DNA, the CDR3 is TGCGCCAGCAGCCAAGCTGGCGGGGAGCTGTTTTTT.

This chain uses TRBV7-9 with TRBJ2-3, with D possibly being TRBD2 (5 bases). The CDR3 is made up of 16 amino acids. Germline CDR1 and CDR2: SEHNR and FQNEAQ (reference sequence). With 1 base removed from V and 3 bases from J, the gap between germline ends came to 14 bases. CDR3 DNA sequence: TGTGCCAGCAGCTTAGTAGGCAGCGGCATAACAGATACGCAGTATTTT. It is translated as CASSLVGSGITDTQYF.

This clone was seen a handful of times. The chain employs TRBV5-6 and TRBJ2-7; TRBD1 aligns across 7 bases. CDR3 length equals 14 residues. Losses at the gene ends were 1 base for V and 8 bases for J; bases not matched to a gene: 9. Germline V lookup: CDR1 SGHDT, CDR2 YYEEEE. This CDR3 reads CASSLRQGVPKQYF. As DNA, the CDR3 is TGTGCCAGCAGCTTGCGTCAGGGGGTTCCTAAGCAGTACTTC.

This chain connects TRBV19 to TRBJ1-6, with unresolved D. Germline-derived CDR1 and CDR2 are LNHDA and SQIVND (reference sequence). Trimming cost V 4 bases and J 3 bases, with 13 bases left between them. The CDR3 consists of 16 residues. CDR3 bases: TGTGCCAGTAGTAGCAGCAGTGACTTCTATAATTCACCCCTCCACTTT. Residues: CASSSSSDFYNSPLHF.

CDR3 coding DNA: TGTGCCAGCGGGAGGTCTATCGAGAGCACTGAAGCTTTCTTT. Its translation: CASGRSIESTEAFF. The chain employs TRBV27 and TRBJ1-1; D remains ambiguous. The V end lost 8 bases, the J end lost 4 bases, and 17 bases lay between the germline ends. Germline lookup yields CDR1 MNHEY and CDR2 SMNVEV (reference sequence). CDR3 length: 14 residues.

This chain joins TRBV7-2 and TRBJ2-1; D call uncertain. Trimming removed 1 base from V and 3 bases from J, with 16 bases in between. The germline CDR1 and CDR2 sequences are SGHTA and FQGNSA. The CDR3 covers 17 residues. The CDR3 bases are TGTGCCAGCAGCTTAGGAGGCCCTAGAATGAGCTACAATGAGCAGTTCTTC. Its protein product is CASSLGGPRMSYNEQFF.

This chain links TRBV29-1 with TRBJ2-3; D is unclear. The germline V gene encodes CDR1 SQVTM and CDR2 ANQGSEA. V lost 3 bases and J 4 bases, leaving 14 bases between the germline ends. This CDR3 is built from 14 residues. The CDR3, as DNA: TGCAGCGTTGATAGTAGCAGTGGGGCAGATACGCAGTATTTT. Translation gives CSVDSSSGADTQYF.

This chain links TRBV11-2 with TRBJ2-3, with TRBD1 as a possible D gene (7 bases). This CDR3 comprises 17 residues. V was pared by 2 bases and J by 1 base, with 16 bases between. Per the germline V gene, CDR1 is SGHAT and CDR2 is FQNNGV. This CDR3 reads CASSLSDRGTGTDTQYF. The CDR3 DNA follows: TGTGCCAGCAGCTTAAGCGACCGGGGGACAGGCACAGATACGCAGTATTTT.

This clone was detected a few times. The gene calls are TRBV15 and TRBJ2-5; D possibly uses TRBD1 or TRBD2 (5 bases each). This CDR3 contains 16 residues. V was shortened by 1 base and J by 1 base, with 13 bases between the two germline ends. The V gene's germline CDR1 is LNHNV and CDR2 YYDKDF (reference sequence). This CDR3 reads CATSRGGEGTQETQYF. CDR3 bases: TGTGCCACCAGCAGAGGTGGTGAGGGGACCCAAGAGACCCAGTACTTC.

J is TRBJ2-5 and V is TRBV11-3; D perhaps matches TRBD2 (5 bases). The germline gives CDR1 SGHNT, CDR2 YENEEA. CDR3 length: 13 residues. V was pared by 3 bases and J by 5 bases, with 10 bases between. In DNA, the CDR3 is TGTGCCAGCAGCTTTGGTGAGCGGGAGACCCAGTACTTC. Protein product: CASSFGERETQYF.

This clone was observed a few times. This chain uses TRBV10-3 with TRBJ1-6; tentative D call: TRBD1 (6 bases). The CDR3 totals 14 residues. V lost 10 bases, J lost 7 bases, and 17 bases lay in between. Germline assignment: CDR1 ENHRY and CDR2 SYGVKD. The CDR3 DNA reads TGTGCCAGCCGAAATTCACAGGGCAATTCACCCCTCCACTTT. Its protein product is CASRNSQGNSPLHF.

The chain is built from TRBV11-2 and TRBJ2-1; 8 bases are a match to TRBD2. This CDR3 region has 15 residues. V shed 6 bases and J 0 bases; nucleotides not matched to a gene: 4. Germline values: CDR1 SGHAT, CDR2 FQNNGV. In DNA, the CDR3 is TGTGCCAGCAGAGGCGGGGGGAGCTCCTACAATGAGCAGTTCTTC. It yields the protein CASRGGGSSYNEQFF.

This clone was detected only once. The V gene is TRBV10-2, the J gene TRBJ1-3, with D perhaps TRBD1 (5 bases). Trimming took 0 bases from V and 2 from J, leaving 8 bases between them. The CDR3 covers 15 residues. CDR1 and CDR2 from the germline V gene are WSHSY and SAAADI. CDR3 region: CASSESGVTGNTIYF. In DNA, the CDR3 is TGCGCCAGCAGTGAGTCAGGGGTTACTGGAAACACCATATATTTT.

The chain couples TRBV5-1 to TRBJ1-2; weak D call: TRBD1 (5 bases). Germline CDR1 and CDR2: SGHRS and YFSETQ. V was shortened by 0 bases and J by 4 bases, with 7 bases between the two germline ends. The length of the CDR3 is 13 residues. Here the CDR3 DNA reads TGCGCCAGCAGCTTGGGACAGACCTATGGCTACACCTTC. Its protein is CASSLGQTYGYTF.

This clone showed up just a few times. The gene calls are TRBV19 and TRBJ1-6, with 7 bases matching TRBD1. After removal of 6 bases from V and 7 bases from J, the junction contained 6 bases not matched to a gene. Germline loops: CDR1 LNHDA, CDR2 SQIVND (reference sequence). The CDR3 has 14 residues. CDR3 sequence reads: CASSHTGDNSPLHF. CDR3 coding DNA: TGTGCCAGTAGCCACACAGGGGACAATTCACCCCTCCACTTT.

The chain links TRBV6-6 to TRBJ2-1, with 8 positions matching TRBD1. V was clipped by 6 bases and J by 3 bases; unmatched bases: 7. Germline V gene sequence: CDR1 MNHNY, CDR2 SVGAGI (reference sequence). This CDR3 region has 15 residues. This chain's CDR3 is CASRLDRGGYNEQFF. The CDR3 coding sequence is TGTGCCAGCAGACTCGACAGGGGAGGCTACAATGAGCAGTTCTTC.

In its sample, this clone was seen once. CDR3 residues: CASSHGSLLRGQYF. CDR3 nucleotide sequence: TGTGCCAGCAGCCATGGGAGTCTCCTACGAGGGCAGTACTTC. The V and J genes are TRBV7-2 and TRBJ2-7; D is possibly TRBD2 (5 bases). V lost 5 bases and J 9 bases, leaving 20 bases between the germline ends. This CDR3 comprises 14 residues. Germline V gene lookup returns CDR1 SGHTA and CDR2 FQGNSA.

The chain joins TRBV10-2 to TRBJ2-1; D gene ambiguous. Germline-derived CDR1 and CDR2 are WSHSY and SAAADI. V shed 8 bases and J shed 5 bases, with 7 bases lying between them. The CDR3 length is 11 residues. CDR3 region: CASRLDNEQFF. The DNA for the CDR3 is TGCGCCAGCCGACTCGACAATGAGCAGTTCTTC.

CDR3 in DNA: TGTGCCAGCAGCTTAGAAGGGATGGACAATTCACCCCTCCACTTT. This sequence encodes CASSLEGMDNSPLHF. V usage is TRBV11-2 and J usage is TRBJ1-6; no firm D call. The germline V and J ends were trimmed by 0 bases and 7 bases, with 10 bases remaining between them. Germline V lookup: CDR1 SGHAT, CDR2 FQNNGV. This CDR3 contains 15 residues. The full variable domain, completed using reference TRBV11-2 and TRBJ1-6, is EAGVAQSPRYKIIEKRQSVAFWCNPISGHATLYWYQQILGQGPKLLIQFQNNGVVDDSQLPKDRFSAERLKGVDSTLKIQPAKLEDSAVYLCASSLEGMDNSPLHFGNGTRLTVT.

This clone was observed a few times. This chain joins TRBV30 and TRBJ1-2, with TRBD1 identical over 9 bases. The CDR3 is made up of 15 amino acids. Germline CDR1 is GTSNPN and CDR2 is SVGIG (reference sequence). The J segment lost 4 bases and the V segment lost 1 base, leaving 7 bases of the junction unmatched. CDR3 loop: CAWSAPDRGIYGYTF. DNA for the CDR3: TGTGCCTGGAGTGCCCCGGACAGGGGAATCTATGGCTACACCTTC. Full variable domain (remainder filled in from reference TRBV30 and TRBJ1-2): SQTIHQWPATLVQPVGSPLSLECTVEGTSNPNLYWYRQAAGRGLQLLFYSVGIGQISSEVPQNLSASRPQDRQFILSSKKLLLSDSGFYLCAWSAPDRGIYGYTFGSGTRLTVV.

This chain connects TRBV15 to TRBJ2-1; 8 bases align to TRBD1. Germline-derived CDR1 and CDR2 are LNHNV and YYDKDF (reference sequence). The V segment lost 7 bases and the J segment 6 bases; nucleotides outside the gene matches: 11. The CDR3 is 15 amino acids. The CDR3 protein is CATTGGATKSNEQFF. The DNA for the CDR3 is TGTGCCACCACAGGGGGCGCCACAAAAAGCAATGAGCAGTTCTTC. The entire variable domain, with the rest obtained from reference TRBV15 and TRBJ2-1, is as follows: DAMVIQNPRYQVTQFGKPVTLSCSQTLNHNVMYWYQQKSSQAPKLLFHYYDKDFNNEADTPDNFQSRRPNTSFCFLDIRSPGLGDTAMYLCATTGGATKSNEQFFGPGTRLTVL.

This clone was counted between two and nine times. The chain has TRBV19 and TRBJ1-1, with D possibly being TRBD1 (5 bases). Germline-derived CDR1 and CDR2 are LNHDA and SQIVND (reference sequence). CDR3 length equals 14 residues. V lost 1 base to trimming and J lost 6 bases, with 12 bases between them. Here the CDR3 reads CASSIAWGDSEAFF. The CDR3, as DNA: TGTGCCAGTAGTATAGCGTGGGGGGACTCTGAAGCTTTCTTT.

By share of the sample, this clone is medium-sized. The chain uses TRBV7-2 and TRBJ2-3; D remains unclear. With 5 bases removed from V and 2 bases from J, the gap between germline ends came to 11 bases. CDR3 length: 14 amino acids. CDR1 is SGHTA and CDR2 is FQGNSA in the germline V gene. The CDR3 bases are TGTGCCAGCAGCCCGCCGGTGCACACAGATACGCAGTATTTT. It is translated as CASSPPVHTDTQYF.

In its sample, this clone was seen a few times. V and J are TRBV9 and TRBJ1-2, with D perhaps matching TRBD1 (5 bases). V was trimmed by 1 base and J by 4 bases, leaving 8 bases between them. Germline CDR1 SGDLS, CDR2 YYNGEE. CDR3 size: 13 residues. CDR3 loop: CASSVLGGYGYTF. CDR3 nucleotides: TGTGCCAGCAGCGTACTGGGGGGCTATGGCTACACCTTC.

The chain is built from TRBV29-1 and TRBJ1-1; the match to TRBD1 covers 8 bases. Germline values: CDR1 SQVTM, CDR2 ANQGSEA. The CDR3 sequence is 13 residues long. V gave up 8 bases and J gave up 1 base; unmatched junction bases: 6. The CDR3: CSTLDRANTEAFF. The CDR3, as DNA: TGCAGCACCTTGGACAGGGCGAACACTGAAGCTTTCTTT.

This clone was counted only a few times. This chain connects TRBV6-1 to TRBJ1-2; 8 positions agree with TRBD1. CDR3 length equals 13 residues. Germline V gene lookup returns CDR1 MNHNS and CDR2 SASEGT. Trimming removed 2 bases from V and 8 bases from J; junction bases left unmatched: 4. Here the CDR3 reads CASSERDRYGYTF. The CDR3 nucleotides read TGTGCCAGCAGTGAAAGGGACAGGTACGGCTACACCTTC.

The V call is TRBV19, the J call TRBJ2-1; TRBD2 aligns across 12 bases. Trimming at V came to 6 bases and at J to 3 bases, leaving 3 bases not matched to a gene. This CDR3 comprises 15 residues. CDR1 and CDR2 (germline): LNHDA, SQIVND (reference sequence). This chain's CDR3 is CASRPSGGVYNEQFF. CDR3 coding DNA: TGTGCCAGTAGGCCTAGCGGGGGGGTCTACAATGAGCAGTTCTTC.

The rearrangement links TRBV11-2 to TRBJ2-3; D possibly uses TRBD1 or TRBD2 (5 bases each). V was cut by 5 bases and J by 3 bases, with 15 bases left in between. The CDR3 has 15 amino acids. The V gene's germline CDR1 is SGHAT and CDR2 FQNNGV. The CDR3 spells CASSRGVGITDTQYF. CDR3 in DNA: TGTGCCAGCAGCCGGGGCGTGGGAATAACAGATACGCAGTATTTT.

The chain has TRBV5-5 and TRBJ1-2; TRBD1 is a possible D gene (5 bases). The CDR3 has 13 residues. Germline V gives CDR1 SGHKS, CDR2 YYEKEE (reference sequence). V was cut by 4 bases and J by 4 bases, with 11 bases left in between. The CDR3 nucleotides read TGTGCCAGCAGCCGAGACAGCACCTATGGCTACACCTTC. Encoded protein: CASSRDSTYGYTF.